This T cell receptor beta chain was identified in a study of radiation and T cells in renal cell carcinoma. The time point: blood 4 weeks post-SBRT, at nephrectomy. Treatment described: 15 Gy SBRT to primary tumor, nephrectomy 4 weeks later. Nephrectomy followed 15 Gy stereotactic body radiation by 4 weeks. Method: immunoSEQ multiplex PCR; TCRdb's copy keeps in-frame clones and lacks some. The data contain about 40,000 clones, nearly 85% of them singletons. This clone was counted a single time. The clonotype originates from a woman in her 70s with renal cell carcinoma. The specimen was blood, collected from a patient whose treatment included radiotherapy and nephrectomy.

The CDR3 DNA follows: TGTGCCAGCACCCTTCAGGCTACCTTCTATGGCTACACCTTC. Translating gives CASTLQATFYGYTF. This chain uses TRBV6-1 with TRBJ1-2, with D unresolved. Germline V gene data show CDR1 as MNHNS and CDR2 as SASEGT. Trimming cost V 7 bases and J 4 bases, with 16 bases left between them. CDR3 length: 14 residues.